In this sample, the clone carrying this T cell receptor (beta chain) turned up a few times. This sample was taken from a study of T cells after yellow fever vaccination. V dropped 5 bases and J dropped 8 bases, with 15 bases sitting between them. The germline gives CDR1 SGHTA, CDR2 FQGTGA. This CDR3 is 13 amino acids long. MiXCR, run by TCRdb on the 5' RACE reads, gives a single entry per CDR3 protein. Of approximately 250,000 distinct CDR3 sequences in the sample, around 5.2% were seen once. This sequence was found in a man younger than 35 who received the YFV17D yellow fever vaccine. V usage is TRBV7-3 and J usage is TRBJ1-2; D is perhaps TRBD1 (6 bases). The input for sequencing was CD4+ T cells sorted from PBMCs, taken on the day of the yellow fever booster vaccination. CDR3 DNA sequence: TGTGCCAGCAGCCCTGACAGGATCGGCGGCTACACCTTC. It is translated as CASSPDRIGGYTF.